This entry concerns a single T cell receptor beta chain. No antigen is known for it. The germline gives CDR1 MGHRA, CDR2 YSYEKL. V shed 5 bases, J shed 0 bases, and the junction held 3 bases outside the gene matches. This CDR3 contains 14 residues. Only healthy Caucasians were enrolled as donors. The data originate from a study of identical twins. TCRdb redid the calling of the 5' RACE reads with MiXCR, one entry per CDR3 protein. The sample includes fewer than 350,000 distinct CDR3 sequences, about 8.9% of them seen just once. Study-level findings and limits: In monozygotic twins, models underestimated the sharing of out-of-frame TCR alpha. Fewer insertions were carried by abundant cord blood beta clonotypes, but none was seen in memory repertoires.

These data were also filed under a second study, of yellow fever vaccine responses in identical twins.

The chain recombines TRBV4-1 with TRBJ2-5; the match to TRBD1 covers 7 bases. This TCR derives from a young woman in good health. Sequenced input: memory (CD45RO+) T cells sorted from blood. CDR3 sequence (DNA): TGCGCCAGCAGCGGGACAGAATACCAAGAGACCCAGTACTTC. Translating gives CASSGTEYQETQYF.